This T cell receptor (beta chain) was documented in a study of blood T cell repertoires in COVID-19. This CDR3 is built from 15 residues. The germline CDR1 and CDR2 sequences are LNHNV and YYDKDF (reference sequence). V was trimmed by 3 bases and J by 4 bases, leaving 15 bases between them. The protocol was immunoSEQ multiplex PCR, while the TCRdb copy is restricted to in-frame clones and leaves out a portion. The sample carries over 400,000 clones, roughly nine tenths recorded once. Clinical history as reported by participants underpinned cohort assignment. This clone occurred once. This receptor was obtained from a woman between 55 and 75 years old who had recovered from COVID-19. The source material was PBMCs or T cells enriched from blood (not recorded which). The chain carries TRBV15 and TRBJ1-1; maybe TRBD1 (6 bases). The DNA for the CDR3 is TGTGCCACCAGCAGGGAAGGGGGACGAACCACTGAAGCTTTCTTT. Amino acids: CATSREGGRTTEAFF. The whole variable domain, remainder taken from reference TRBV15 and TRBJ1-1, is DAMVIQNPRYQVTQFGKPVTLSCSQTLNHNVMYWYQQKSSQAPKLLFHYYDKDFNNEADTPDNFQSRRPNTSFCFLDIRSPGLGDTAMYLCATSREGGRTTEAFFGQGTRLTVV.